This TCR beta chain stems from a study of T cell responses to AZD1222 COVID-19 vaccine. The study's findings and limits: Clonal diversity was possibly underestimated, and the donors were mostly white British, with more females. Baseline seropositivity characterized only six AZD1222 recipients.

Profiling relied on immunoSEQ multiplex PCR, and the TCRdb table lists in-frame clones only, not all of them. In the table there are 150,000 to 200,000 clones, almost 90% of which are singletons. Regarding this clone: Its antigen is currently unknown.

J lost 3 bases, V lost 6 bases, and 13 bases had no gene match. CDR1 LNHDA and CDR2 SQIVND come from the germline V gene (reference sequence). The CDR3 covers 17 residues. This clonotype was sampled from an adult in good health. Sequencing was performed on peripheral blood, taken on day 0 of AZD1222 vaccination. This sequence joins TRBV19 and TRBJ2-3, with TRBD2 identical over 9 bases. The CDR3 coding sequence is TGTGCCAGTAGAGTTGGCCGACTAGCGGTCGGAACAGATACGCAGTATTTT. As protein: CASRVGRLAVGTDTQYF.